Below are 20 T cell receptor beta chains sequenced from a single sample in a study of OX40 agonist ivuxolimab in advanced cancers. Only in-frame clones appear in the TCRdb table, and some are missing; sequencing was by immunoSEQ multiplex PCR. The top ten clones hold less than 6.5% of a sample with fewer than 80,000 clones, around four fifths of them seen once. The sample here was CD4+ or CD8+ T cells sorted from blood, taken in a trial of the OX40 agonist ivuxolimab. These receptors were taken from an adult with an advanced solid tumor such as melanoma, head and neck, liver or kidney cancer.

V is TRBV15 and J is TRBJ1-4, with D perhaps TRBD1 (5 bases). Between the trimmed V and J ends, which lost 1 base and 4 bases, there was a span of 13 bases. This CDR3 has 16 residues. The germline CDR1 and CDR2 sequences are LNHNV and YYDKDF (reference sequence). The CDR3 loop reads CATSRGLVGVNEKLFF. For the CDR3, the DNA is TGTGCCACCAGCAGAGGCTTGGTAGGGGTTAATGAAAAACTGTTTTTT.

The chain combines TRBV28 with TRBJ2-3; TRBD2 agrees at 7 bases. The CDR3 is made up of 17 amino acids. V shed 5 bases and J 1 base; nucleotides not matched to a gene: 12. CDR1 and CDR2 from the germline V gene are MDHEN and SYDVKM. CDR3 sequence reads: CASSPGGGAGGTDTQYF. The CDR3 DNA sequence: TGTGCCAGCAGTCCTGGGGGGGGTGCGGGCGGCACAGATACGCAGTATTTT.

The chain combines TRBV6-6 with TRBJ1-2, with D unresolved. Deletions cut 0 bases from V and 4 bases from J, with 6 bases between. Germline V lookup: CDR1 MNHNY, CDR2 SVGAGI (reference sequence). The CDR3 spans 13 residues. CDR3 DNA: TGTGCCAGCAGTTACTCGAAGGGCTATGGCTACACCTTC. Protein sequence: CASSYSKGYGYTF.

The rearrangement links TRBV19 to TRBJ2-1; D assignment may be TRBD1 or TRBD2 (5 bases each). V lost 6 bases, J lost 3 bases, and 9 bases lay in between. The CDR3 covers 13 residues. Germline CDR1 and CDR2: LNHDA and SQIVND (reference sequence). The DNA for the CDR3 is TGTGCCAGTAGGTGGGACGACTACAATGAGCAGTTCTTC. This translates into CASRWDDYNEQFF.

The CDR3 coding sequence is TGTGCCAGCAGCTTAGGTATAGCGGGGGCCACAGATACGCAGTATTTT. Translating it yields CASSLGIAGATDTQYF. The chain recombines TRBV7-6 with TRBJ2-3, with TRBD2 matching over 9 bases. This CDR3 has 16 amino acids. The germline V gene encodes CDR1 SGHVS and CDR2 FNYEAQ. V lost 1 base, J lost 2 bases, and 4 bases stayed unmatched.

The chain joins TRBV5-1 to TRBJ2-7; weak D call: TRBD2 (5 bases). This CDR3 has 12 amino acids. V was clipped by 1 base and J by 9 bases, with 11 bases between them. The germline V gene has CDR1 SGHRS and CDR2 YFSETQ. The CDR3 DNA sequence: TGCGCCAGCAGCTTGTCACCGGGGAGGCAGTACTTC. Translated, it gives CASSLSPGRQYF.

The gene calls are TRBV30 and TRBJ2-1, with a weak D call TRBD2 (6 bases). Germline CDR1 reads GTSNPN; CDR2 reads SVGIG (reference sequence). Between the trimmed V and J ends, which lost 0 bases and 8 bases, there was a span of 17 bases. CDR3 length equals 15 residues. CDR3 DNA sequence: TGTGCCTGGAGTGTTAATGCGGGAACGGCGGATGAGCAGTTCTTC. It specifies CAWSVNAGTADEQFF.

This chain links TRBV20-1 with TRBJ1-4; TRBD1 matches 7 bases. Per the germline V gene, CDR1 is DFQATT and CDR2 is SNEGSKA (reference sequence). CDR3 length equals 11 residues. J gave up 11 bases and V 3 bases, and 3 bases lay outside the gene matches. CDR3 loop: CSASGTAKLFF. Here the CDR3 DNA reads TGCAGTGCTAGTGGGACAGCCAAACTGTTTTTT.

The chain is built from TRBV25-1 and TRBJ2-5, with D perhaps TRBD1 (6 bases). Trimming shortened V by 1 base and J by 0 bases, and 12 bases separated the two germline ends. CDR1 MGHDK and CDR2 SYGVNS come from the germline V gene. The CDR3 spans 16 residues. The CDR3 loop reads CASSELGGQNQETQYF. The CDR3 DNA is TGTGCCAGCAGTGAATTGGGCGGACAGAACCAAGAGACCCAGTACTTC. Full variable domain (missing parts from reference TRBV25-1 and TRBJ2-5): EADIYQTPRYLVIGTGKKITLECSQTMGHDKMYWYQQDPGMELHLIHYSYGVNSTEKGDLSSESTVSRIRTEHFPLTLESARPSHTSQYLCASSELGGQNQETQYFGPGTRLLVL.

J is TRBJ2-2 and V is TRBV4-3; unclear D gene. V lost 1 base, J lost 2 bases, and 17 bases lay in between. CDR1 LGHNA and CDR2 YSLEER come from the germline V gene. The length of the CDR3 is 18 residues. The CDR3 region has the DNA TGCGCCAGCAGCCAAGTTCAAATCCTAGTGGGCAACACCGGGGAGCTGTTTTTT. Protein: CASSQVQILVGNTGELFF.

This chain links TRBV7-2 with TRBJ1-2; D is possibly TRBD1 (6 bases). The germline gives CDR1 SGHTA, CDR2 FQGNSA. The V and J ends lost 1 base and 2 bases respectively, with 20 bases between them. The CDR3 extends over 18 amino acids. The CDR3 DNA reads TGTGCCAGCAGCTTAGTATCGACCCCGGGACAAAGGAACTATGGCTACACCTTC. It codes for CASSLVSTPGQRNYGYTF.

This clone turned up a few times. The CDR3 DNA follows: TGTGCCAGCAGTTTCGAGCAGAACACTGAAGCTTTCTTT. Its protein is CASSFEQNTEAFF. This rearrangement joins TRBV27 to TRBJ1-1; D gene unclear. The CDR3 is 13 amino acids. Between the trimmed V and J ends, which lost 3 bases and 1 base, there was a span of 6 bases. CDR1 is MNHEY and CDR2 is SMNVEV in the germline V gene (reference sequence).

This chain links TRBV12-5 with TRBJ2-7; D possibly corresponds to TRBD1 (6 bases). The germline gives CDR1 LGHNT, CDR2 FRNRAP. The germline V and J ends were trimmed by 4 bases and 5 bases, with 18 bases remaining between them. This CDR3 spans 15 amino acids. CDR3 sequence reads: CASGWGTYLSDEQYV. CDR3 sequence (DNA): TGTGCTAGTGGTTGGGGGACATACCTTTCGGACGAGCAGTACGTC.

This clone was counted once. The rearrangement joins TRBV6-1 to TRBJ1-3, with TRBD1 matching 7 bases. CDR1 is MNHNS, CDR2 SASEGT, per germline. J gave up 5 bases and V 9 bases, and 10 bases lay outside the gene matches. This CDR3 spans 14 amino acids. The CDR3 DNA is TGTGCCAGTATACCAGGGGGTCGGAGAAACACCATATATTTT. This sequence encodes CASIPGGRRNTIYF.

The chain employs TRBV11-2 and TRBJ2-7; D remains ambiguous. CDR1 and CDR2 from the germline V gene are SGHAT and FQNNGV. V gave up 6 bases and J gave up 2 bases, with 11 bases separating them. The CDR3 runs 13 residues. As DNA, the CDR3 is TGTGCCAGCAGTCCGGGCCTCGCCTACGAGCAGTACTTC. It encodes CASSPGLAYEQYF. Supplemented by reference TRBV11-2 and TRBJ2-7, the full variable domain reads EAGVAQSPRYKIIEKRQSVAFWCNPISGHATLYWYQQILGQGPKLLIQFQNNGVVDDSQLPKDRFSAERLKGVDSTLKIQPAKLEDSAVYLCASSPGLAYEQYFGPGTRLTVT.

In its sample, this clone was seen a few times. The chain carries TRBV13 and TRBJ1-4; no reliable D call. Trimming shortened V by 4 bases and J by 7 bases, and 7 bases separated the two germline ends. Germline-derived CDR1 and CDR2 are PRHDT and FYEKMQ (reference sequence). The CDR3 sequence is 12 residues long. CDR3: CASSSWTEKLFF. The CDR3 DNA sequence: TGTGCCAGCAGCTCATGGACTGAAAAACTGTTTTTT. The variable domain in full, completed from reference TRBV13 and TRBJ1-4, reads AAGVIQSPRHLIKEKRETATLKCYPIPRHDTVYWYQQGPGQDPQFLISFYEKMQSDKGSIPDRFSAQQFSDYHSELNMSSLELGDSALYFCASSSWTEKLFFGSGTQLSVL.

The V call is TRBV28, the J call TRBJ1-2; TRBD1 might be the D (5 bases). Trimming took off 6 bases at V and 5 bases at J, with 7 bases between the two ends. The CDR3 is 11 amino acids. Germline values: CDR1 MDHEN, CDR2 SYDVKM. The CDR3 DNA reads TGTGCCAGCAGCAAGGGGTATGGCTACACCTTC. Translating it yields CASSKGYGYTF.

This rearrangement joins TRBV27 to TRBJ2-1, with D possibly TRBD2 on 5 matching bases. Germline CDR1 reads MNHEY; CDR2 reads SMNVEV (reference sequence). The CDR3 length is 12 residues. V lost 5 bases and J 8 bases, leaving 10 bases between the germline ends. CDR3 sequence: CASSDYGDEQFF. The CDR3 bases are TGTGCCAGCAGTGACTACGGGGATGAGCAGTTCTTC.

V usage is TRBV7-3 and J usage is TRBJ2-2, with D perhaps TRBD1 (5 bases). The germline gives CDR1 SGHTA, CDR2 FQGTGA. The V and J ends lost 5 bases and 2 bases respectively, with 6 bases between them. CDR3 size: 13 residues. The CDR3 sequence is CASSRGNTGELFF. DNA for the CDR3: TGTGCCAGCAGCAGGGGCAACACCGGGGAGCTGTTTTTT.

The chain is built from TRBV18 and TRBJ2-2; D uncertain. V lost 5 bases, J lost 8 bases, and 9 bases lay in between. CDR1 is KGHSH, CDR2 LQKENI, per germline. There are 12 residues in the CDR3. The CDR3 sequence: CASSGLQGELFF. The CDR3, as DNA: TGTGCCAGCTCAGGGCTCCAGGGGGAGCTGTTTTTT.